This T cell receptor (beta chain) was identified during a study of a mutant IDH1 vaccine in newly diagnosed glioma. Study information: A roughly 60% male, roughly 40% female split and a mean age of about 43 years characterized treated patients. Therapy received beforehand was radiotherapy, temozolomide, or both, with most patients given both.

Comments on this clone: What it binds is not known. Different DNA sequences within this sample yield the same CDR3.

Study-level points and caveats: Top-clonotype changes in peripheral T cells seemed unrelated to pseudoprogression.

The protocol was immunoSEQ multiplex PCR, while the TCRdb copy is restricted to in-frame clones and leaves out a portion. The data contain 90,000 to 100,000 clones, around 90% of them seen just once; the ten biggest clones take up roughly 0.54%. From germline, CDR1 is MNHEY and CDR2 SMNVEV (reference sequence). Trimming took 2 bases from V and 4 from J, leaving 6 bases between them. The CDR3 contains 13 residues. Regarding time point: baseline, week 1 (first vaccination visit). Documented treatment: pre-vaccination baseline after standard-of-care therapy. Material: PBMCs, obtained from a glioma patient treated with radiotherapy, temozolomide or both. This receptor was identified in a woman aged 45-65 years with glioma. V and J are TRBV27 and TRBJ1-3; D call uncertain. The CDR3, as DNA: TGTGCCAGCAGTTTAGAACGCGGAAACACCATATATTTT. This encodes CASSLERGNTIYF.